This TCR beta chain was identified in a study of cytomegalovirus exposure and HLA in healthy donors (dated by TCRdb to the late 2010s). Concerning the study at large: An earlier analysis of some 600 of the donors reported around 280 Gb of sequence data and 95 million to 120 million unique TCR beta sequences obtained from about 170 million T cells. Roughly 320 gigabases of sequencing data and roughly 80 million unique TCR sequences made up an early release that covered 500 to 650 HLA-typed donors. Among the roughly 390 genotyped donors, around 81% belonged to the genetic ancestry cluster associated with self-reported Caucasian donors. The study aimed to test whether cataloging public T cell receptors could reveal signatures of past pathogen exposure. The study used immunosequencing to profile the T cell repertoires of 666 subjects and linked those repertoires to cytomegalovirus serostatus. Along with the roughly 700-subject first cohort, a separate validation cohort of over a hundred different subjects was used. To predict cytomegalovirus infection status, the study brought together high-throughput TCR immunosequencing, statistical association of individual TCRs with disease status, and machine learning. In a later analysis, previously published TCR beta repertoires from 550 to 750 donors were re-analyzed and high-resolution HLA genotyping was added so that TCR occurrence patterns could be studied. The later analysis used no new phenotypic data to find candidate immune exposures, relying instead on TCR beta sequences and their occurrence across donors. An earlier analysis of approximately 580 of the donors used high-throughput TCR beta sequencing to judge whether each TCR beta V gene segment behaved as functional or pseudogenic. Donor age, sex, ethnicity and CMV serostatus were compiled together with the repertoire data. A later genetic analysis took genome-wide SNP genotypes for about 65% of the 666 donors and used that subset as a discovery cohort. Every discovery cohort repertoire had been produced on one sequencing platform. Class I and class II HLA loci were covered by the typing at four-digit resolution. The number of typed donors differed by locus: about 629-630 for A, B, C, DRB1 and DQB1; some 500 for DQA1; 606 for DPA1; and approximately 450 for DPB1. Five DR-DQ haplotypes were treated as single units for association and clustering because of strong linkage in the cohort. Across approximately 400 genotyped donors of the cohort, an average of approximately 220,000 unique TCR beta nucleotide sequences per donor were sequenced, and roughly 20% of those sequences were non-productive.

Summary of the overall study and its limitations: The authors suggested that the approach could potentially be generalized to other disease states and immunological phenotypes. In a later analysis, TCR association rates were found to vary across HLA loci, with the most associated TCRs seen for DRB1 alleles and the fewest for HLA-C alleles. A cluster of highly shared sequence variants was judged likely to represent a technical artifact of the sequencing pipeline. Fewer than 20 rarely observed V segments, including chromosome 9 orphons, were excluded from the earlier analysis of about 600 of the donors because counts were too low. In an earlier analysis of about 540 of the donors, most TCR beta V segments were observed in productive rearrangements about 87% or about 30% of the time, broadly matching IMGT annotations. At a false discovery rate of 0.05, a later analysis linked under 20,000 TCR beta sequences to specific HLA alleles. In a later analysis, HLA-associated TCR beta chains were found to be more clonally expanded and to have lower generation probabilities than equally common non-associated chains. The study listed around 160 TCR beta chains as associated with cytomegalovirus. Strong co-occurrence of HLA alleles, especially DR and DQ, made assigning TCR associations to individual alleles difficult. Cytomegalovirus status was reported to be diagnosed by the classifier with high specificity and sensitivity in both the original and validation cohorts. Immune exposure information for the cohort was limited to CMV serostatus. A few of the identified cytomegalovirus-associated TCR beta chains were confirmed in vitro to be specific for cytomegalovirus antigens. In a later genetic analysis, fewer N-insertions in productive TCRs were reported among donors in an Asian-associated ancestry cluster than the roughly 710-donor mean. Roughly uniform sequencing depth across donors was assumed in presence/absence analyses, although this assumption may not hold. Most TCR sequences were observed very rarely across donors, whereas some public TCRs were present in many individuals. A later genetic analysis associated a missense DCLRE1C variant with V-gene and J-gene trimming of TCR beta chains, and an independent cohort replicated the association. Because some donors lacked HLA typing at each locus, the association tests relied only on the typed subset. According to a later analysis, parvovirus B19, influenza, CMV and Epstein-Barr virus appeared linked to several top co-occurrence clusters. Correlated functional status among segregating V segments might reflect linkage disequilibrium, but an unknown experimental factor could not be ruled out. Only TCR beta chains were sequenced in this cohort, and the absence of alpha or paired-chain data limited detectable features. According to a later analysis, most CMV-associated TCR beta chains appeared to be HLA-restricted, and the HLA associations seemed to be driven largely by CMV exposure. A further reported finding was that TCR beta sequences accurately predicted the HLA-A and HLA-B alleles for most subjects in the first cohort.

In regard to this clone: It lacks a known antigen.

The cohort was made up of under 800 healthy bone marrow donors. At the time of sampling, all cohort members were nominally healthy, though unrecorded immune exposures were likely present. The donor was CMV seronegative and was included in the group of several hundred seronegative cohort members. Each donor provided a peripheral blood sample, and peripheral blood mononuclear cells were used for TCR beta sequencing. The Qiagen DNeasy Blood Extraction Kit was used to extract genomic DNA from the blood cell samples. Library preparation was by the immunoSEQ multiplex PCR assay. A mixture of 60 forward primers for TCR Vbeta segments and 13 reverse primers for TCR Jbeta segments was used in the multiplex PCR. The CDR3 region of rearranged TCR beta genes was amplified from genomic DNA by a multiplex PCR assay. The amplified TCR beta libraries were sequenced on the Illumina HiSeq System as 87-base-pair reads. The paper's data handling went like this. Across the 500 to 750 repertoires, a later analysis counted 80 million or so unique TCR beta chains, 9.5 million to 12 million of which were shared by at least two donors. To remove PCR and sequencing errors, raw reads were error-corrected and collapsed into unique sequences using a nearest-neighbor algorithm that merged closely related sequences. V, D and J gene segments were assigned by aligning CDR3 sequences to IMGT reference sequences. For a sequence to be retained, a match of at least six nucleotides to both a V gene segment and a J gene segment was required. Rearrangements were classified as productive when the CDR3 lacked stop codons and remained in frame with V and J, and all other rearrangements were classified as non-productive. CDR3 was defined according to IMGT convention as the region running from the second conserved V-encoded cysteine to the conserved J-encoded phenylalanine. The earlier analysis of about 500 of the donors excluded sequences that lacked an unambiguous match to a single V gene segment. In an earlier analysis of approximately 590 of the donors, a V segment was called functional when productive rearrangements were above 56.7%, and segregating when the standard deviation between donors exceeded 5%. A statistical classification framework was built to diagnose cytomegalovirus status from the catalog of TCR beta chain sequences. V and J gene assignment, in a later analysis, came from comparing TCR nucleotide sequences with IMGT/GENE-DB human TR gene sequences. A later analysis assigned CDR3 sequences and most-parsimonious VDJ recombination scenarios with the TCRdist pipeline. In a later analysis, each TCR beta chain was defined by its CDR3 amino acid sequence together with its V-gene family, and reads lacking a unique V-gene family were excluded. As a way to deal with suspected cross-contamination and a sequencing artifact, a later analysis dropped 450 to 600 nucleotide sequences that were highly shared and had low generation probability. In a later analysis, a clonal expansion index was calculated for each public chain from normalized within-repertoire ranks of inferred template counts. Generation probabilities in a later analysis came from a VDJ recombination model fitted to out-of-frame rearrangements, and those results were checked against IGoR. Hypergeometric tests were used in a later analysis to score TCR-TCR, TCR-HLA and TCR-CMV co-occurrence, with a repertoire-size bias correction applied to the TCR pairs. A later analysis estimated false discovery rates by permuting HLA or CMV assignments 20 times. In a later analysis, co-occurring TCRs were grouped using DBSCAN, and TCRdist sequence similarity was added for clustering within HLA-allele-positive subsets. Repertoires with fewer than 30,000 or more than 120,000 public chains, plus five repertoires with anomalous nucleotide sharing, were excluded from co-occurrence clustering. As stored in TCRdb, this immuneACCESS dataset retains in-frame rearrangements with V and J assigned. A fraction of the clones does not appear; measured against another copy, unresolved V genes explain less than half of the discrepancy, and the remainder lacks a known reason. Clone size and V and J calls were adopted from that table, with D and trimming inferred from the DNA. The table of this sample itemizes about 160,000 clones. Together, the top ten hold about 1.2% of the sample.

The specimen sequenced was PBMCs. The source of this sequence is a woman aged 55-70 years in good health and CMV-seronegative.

The nucleotide sequence reads TGTGCCAGCAGCTTAGAAGCGGGTACGAACACCGGGGAGCTGTTTTTT. Its protein is CASSLEAGTNTGELFF. Recombination linked TRBV11-1 to TRBJ2-2, with TRBD2 perhaps the D gene, on 6 matching bases. V drops 1 base and J drops 0 bases, leaving 9 bases in between. CDR1 and CDR2 are drawn from the germline V gene (reference sequence): SGHAT, FQDESV. The CDR3 covers 16 residues, taking in both the cysteine and the phenylalanine. The only DNA kept is the CDR3, 48 bases in frame from the first base.